Sequencing of this T cell receptor beta chain was carried out in a study of blood T cell repertoires in COVID-19. Measured with immunoSEQ multiplex PCR; TCRdb has only the in-frame clones, and not every one. The sample carries 55,000 or so clones, 65% to 90% recorded once. Germline values: CDR1 WSHSY, CDR2 SAAADI. V lost 0 bases to trimming and J lost 2 bases; unmatched junction nucleotides: 2. The CDR3 sequence is 16 residues long. This clonotype was obtained from a human donor in a cohort sampled during active COVID-19. What was sequenced was peripheral blood. The V call is TRBV10-2, the J call TRBJ2-5, with 11 positions matching TRBD2. The CDR3 protein is CASSESLAGGQETQYF. DNA for the CDR3: TGCGCCAGCAGTGAGTCGTTAGCGGGAGGGCAAGAGACCCAGTACTTC.